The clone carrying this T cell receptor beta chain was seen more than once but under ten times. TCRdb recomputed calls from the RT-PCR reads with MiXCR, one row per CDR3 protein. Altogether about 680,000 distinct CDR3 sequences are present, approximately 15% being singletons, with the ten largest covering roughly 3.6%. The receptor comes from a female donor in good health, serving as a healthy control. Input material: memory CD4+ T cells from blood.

CDR3 loop: CASTRTVVGNEQFF. CDR3 DNA sequence: TGCGCCAGCACCCGGACGGTGGTGGGCAATGAGCAGTTCTTC. The rearrangement joins TRBV5-1 to TRBJ2-1; D uncertain. The germline V gene has CDR1 SGHRS and CDR2 YFSETQ. The length of the CDR3 is 14 residues. V lost 6 bases and J lost 6, with 16 bases in between.